This TCR beta chain was identified in a study of cytomegalovirus exposure and HLA in healthy donors. General observations from the study: In vitro confirmation showed a few CMV-associated chains to be CMV antigen specific. Generally TCR sequences proved uncommon, though certain public TCRs appeared in numerous donors. Diagnosis of cytomegalovirus status made by the classifier reportedly showed high specificity and sensitivity. The authors listed about 170 TCR beta chains as cytomegalovirus-associated.

Germline lookup yields CDR1 SGDLS and CDR2 YYNGEE. Trimming cost V 0 bases and J 0 bases, with 9 bases left between them. CDR3 size: 16 residues. The repertoire was sequenced with immunoSEQ multiplex PCR; TCRdb's copy has only in-frame clones and lacks some. The repertoire holds about 180,000 clones, with approximately 89% as singletons. A note on this clone: The antigen remains unidentified.

This chain links TRBV9 with TRBJ1-4, with D tentatively TRBD1 (6 bases). Sequencing used PBMCs. This clonotype originated in a young man in good health and CMV-seropositive. CDR3 residues: CASSVEGGATNEKLFF. CDR3 nucleotide sequence: TGTGCCAGCAGCGTAGAAGGGGGAGCAACTAATGAAAAACTGTTTTTT.